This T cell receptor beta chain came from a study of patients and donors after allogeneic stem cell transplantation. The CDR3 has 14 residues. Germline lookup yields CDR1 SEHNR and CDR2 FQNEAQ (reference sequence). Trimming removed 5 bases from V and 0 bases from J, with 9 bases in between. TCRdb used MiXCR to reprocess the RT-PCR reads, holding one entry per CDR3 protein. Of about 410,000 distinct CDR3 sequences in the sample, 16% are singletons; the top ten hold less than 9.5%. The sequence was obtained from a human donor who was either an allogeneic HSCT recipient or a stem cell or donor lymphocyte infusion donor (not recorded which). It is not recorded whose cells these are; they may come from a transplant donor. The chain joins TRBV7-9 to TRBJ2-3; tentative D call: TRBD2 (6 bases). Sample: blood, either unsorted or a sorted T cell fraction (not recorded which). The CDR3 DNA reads TGTGCCAGCAGCGCGCGGGACAGCACAGATACGCAGTATTTT. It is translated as CASSARDSTDTQYF.